This T cell receptor (beta chain) was sequenced for a study of shared clonotypes between healthy human individuals. This clone showed up just once. Per the germline V gene, CDR1 is ENHRY and CDR2 is SYGVKD. The CDR3 totals 13 residues. TCRdb keeps only in-frame clones here, not all; method: immunoSEQ multiplex PCR. The sample has approximately 530,000 clones; around 96% are singletons. The sample consisted of naive CD4+ T cells sorted from blood. Subset in this sample: CD45RA+ positively selected. The chain couples TRBV10-3 to TRBJ1-1; TRBD1 aligns across 7 bases. The receptor was isolated from a woman in her 30s in good health. CDR3 sequence reads: CVSAGGANTEAFF. The CDR3 nucleotides read TGTGTCTCCGCAGGGGGTGCGAACACTGAAGCTTTCTTT.